The clone carrying this T cell receptor beta chain was observed a single time. The source of the sample is a study of blood T cell repertoires in COVID-19. Study in general: From the United States, Italy and Spain came samples of acute and convalescent COVID-19. PBMCs, B-cell-depleted T cells, or T cells provided the cDNA or gDNA that made up the material.

The authors' processing: Using reference gene primer amplification, nucleated cell counts were estimated. Sequenced by immunoSEQ multiplex PCR; TCRdb stores in-frame clones only, minus some. V and J calls plus clone size are reproduced from that table; the DNA served to infer D and trimming. In the table there are tens of thousands of clones, around 80% of which are singletons. This clonotype was obtained from a woman at least 80 years old with acute or convalescent COVID-19. Sequenced: peripheral blood.

The chain's CDR3 is CASSLGTSGSSYEQYF. CDR3 nucleotides: TGTGCCAGCTCCCTTGGGACTAGCGGGAGTAGCTACGAGCAGTACTTC. The chain is built from TRBV18 and TRBJ2-7, with 14 nucleotides matching TRBD2. The CDR3 sequence is 16 residues long. V gave up 6 bases and J gave up 3 bases; unmatched junction bases: 7. Germline V gene sequence: CDR1 KGHSH, CDR2 LQKENI.